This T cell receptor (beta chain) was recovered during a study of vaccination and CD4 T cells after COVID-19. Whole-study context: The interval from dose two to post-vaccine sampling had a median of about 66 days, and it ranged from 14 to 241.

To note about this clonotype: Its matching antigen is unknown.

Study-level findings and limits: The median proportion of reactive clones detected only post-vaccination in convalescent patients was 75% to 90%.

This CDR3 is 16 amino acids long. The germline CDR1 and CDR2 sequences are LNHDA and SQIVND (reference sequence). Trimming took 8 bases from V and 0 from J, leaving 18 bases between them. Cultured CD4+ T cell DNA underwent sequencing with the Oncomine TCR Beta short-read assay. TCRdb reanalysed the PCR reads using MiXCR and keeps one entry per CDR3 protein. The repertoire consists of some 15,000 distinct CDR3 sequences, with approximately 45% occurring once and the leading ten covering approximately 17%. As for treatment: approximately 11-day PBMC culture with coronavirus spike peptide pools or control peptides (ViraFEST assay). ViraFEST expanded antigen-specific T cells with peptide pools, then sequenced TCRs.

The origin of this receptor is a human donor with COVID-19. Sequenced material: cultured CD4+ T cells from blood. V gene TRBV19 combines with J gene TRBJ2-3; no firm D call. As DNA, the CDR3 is TGTGCCAGTCGACGATCAAGCCGGTCAAGCACAGATACGCAGTATTTT. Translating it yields CASRRSSRSSTDTQYF. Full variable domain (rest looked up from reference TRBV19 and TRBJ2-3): DGGITQSPKYLFRKEGQNVTLSCEQNLNHDAMYWYRQDPGQGLRLIYYSQIVNDFQKGDIAEGYSVSREKKESFPLTVTSAQKNPTAFYLCASRRSSRSSTDTQYFGPGTRLTVL.